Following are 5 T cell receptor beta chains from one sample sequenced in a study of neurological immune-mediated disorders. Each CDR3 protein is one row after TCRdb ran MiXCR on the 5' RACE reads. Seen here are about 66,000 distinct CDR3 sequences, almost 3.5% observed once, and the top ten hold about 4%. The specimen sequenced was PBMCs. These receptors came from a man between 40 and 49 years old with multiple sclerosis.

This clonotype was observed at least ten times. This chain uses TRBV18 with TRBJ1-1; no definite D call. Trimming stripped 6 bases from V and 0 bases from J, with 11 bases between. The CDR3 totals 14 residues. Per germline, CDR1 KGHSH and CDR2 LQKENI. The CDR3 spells CASSSAGMNTEAFF. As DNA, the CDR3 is TGTGCCAGCTCTTCCGCTGGCATGAACACTGAAGCTTTCTTT. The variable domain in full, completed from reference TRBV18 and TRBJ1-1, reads NAGVMQNPRHLVRRRGQEARLRCSPMKGHSHVYWYRQLPEEGLKFMVYLQKENIIDESGMPKERFSAEFPKEGPSILRIQQVVRGDSAAYFCASSSAGMNTEAFFGQGTRLTVV.

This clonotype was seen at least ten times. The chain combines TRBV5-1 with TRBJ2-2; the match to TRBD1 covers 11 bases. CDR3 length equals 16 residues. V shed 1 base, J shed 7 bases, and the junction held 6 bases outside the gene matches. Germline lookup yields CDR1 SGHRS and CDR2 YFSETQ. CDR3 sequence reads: CASSLKDRGLGGELFF. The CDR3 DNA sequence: TGCGCCAGCAGCTTGAAGGACAGGGGGCTTGGCGGGGAGCTGTTTTTT. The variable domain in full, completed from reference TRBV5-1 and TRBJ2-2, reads KAGVTQTPRYLIKTRGQQVTLSCSPISGHRSVSWYQQTPGQGLQFLFEYFSETQRNKGNFPGRFSGRQFSNSRSEMNVSTLELGDSALYLCASSLKDRGLGGELFFGEGSRLTVL.

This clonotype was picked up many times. CDR3 nucleotide sequence: TGCAGTGCTATCCGGACTAGCGGGGGAGAGCAGTTCTTC. Its protein product is CSAIRTSGGEQFF. The chain joins TRBV20-1 to TRBJ2-1; 13 positions agree with TRBD2. This CDR3 has 13 residues. Germline V gene sequence: CDR1 DFQATT, CDR2 SNEGSKA (reference sequence). With V trimmed by 4 bases and J by 10 bases, 4 bases remained unmatched.

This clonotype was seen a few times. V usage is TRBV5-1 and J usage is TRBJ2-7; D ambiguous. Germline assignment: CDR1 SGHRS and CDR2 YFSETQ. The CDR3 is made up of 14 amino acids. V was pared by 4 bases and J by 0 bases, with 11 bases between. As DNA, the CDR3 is TGCGCCAGCAGCCAAGGGCTATTCTCCTACGAGCAGTACTTC. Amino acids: CASSQGLFSYEQYF.

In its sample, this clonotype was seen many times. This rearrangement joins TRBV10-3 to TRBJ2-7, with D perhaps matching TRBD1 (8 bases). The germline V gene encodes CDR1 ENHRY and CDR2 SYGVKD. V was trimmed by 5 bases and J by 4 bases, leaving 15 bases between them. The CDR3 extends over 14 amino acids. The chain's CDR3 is CAISQGQGGYEQYF. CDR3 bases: TGTGCCATCAGTCAAGGACAGGGAGGGTACGAGCAGTACTTC.